This is a list of T cell receptor beta chains from one sample in a study of response to subunit inactivated influenza vaccine. TCRdb used MiXCR to reprocess the RT-PCR reads, holding one entry per CDR3 protein. Here the sample spans under 950,000 distinct CDR3 sequences, 21% being singletons. The specimen was PBMCs from blood, collected 5 to 6 days after vaccination. These receptors all come from a man over 45 who received an inactivated influenza vaccine. The CDR3 runs from the conserved cysteine through the conserved F or W. Each record gives: V gene, J gene, D gene, clone size, CDR3 length, CDR3 DNA, CDR3 protein. A D gene is named only where the DNA matches it firmly. Size tells how often a clone was seen (once, few, many) or the class of an expanded clone, and some rows leave it out.

V gene: TRBV27; J gene: TRBJ2-1; D gene: TRBD1; clone size: few; CDR3 length: 15; CDR3 DNA: TGTGCCAGCAGGCCGACCCCGGACAGGGTCGGGGAGCAGTTCTTC; CDR3 protein: CASRPTPDRVGEQFF
V gene: TRBV6-5; J gene: TRBJ2-7; D gene: -; clone size: -; CDR3 length: 19; CDR3 DNA: TGTGCCAGCAGTTACTCGAAGACAAGGGTCGGGGTCCGGGTGTGGGAGCAGTACTTC; CDR3 protein: CASSYSKTRVGVRVWEQYF
V gene: TRBV5-1; J gene: TRBJ2-2; D gene: -; clone size: few; CDR3 length: 15; CDR3 DNA: TGCGCCAGCAGCTCCGGGACACGAAACACCGGGGAGCTGTTTTTT; CDR3 protein: CASSSGTRNTGELFF
V gene: TRBV24-1; J gene: TRBJ2-3; D gene: -; clone size: few; CDR3 length: 13; CDR3 DNA: TGTGCCACCAGTGAAACGGCGGCAGATACGCAGTATTTT; CDR3 protein: CATSETAADTQYF
V gene: TRBV19; J gene: TRBJ2-3; D gene: -; clone size: -; CDR3 length: 13; CDR3 DNA: TGTGCCAGTAGTATGGTAGCTGCAGATACGCAGTATTTT; CDR3 protein: CASSMVAADTQYF
V gene: TRBV29-1; J gene: TRBJ2-5; D gene: -; clone size: many; CDR3 length: 12; CDR3 DNA: TGCAGCGTTGAAGATGCCGGGGTTATCCAGTACTTC; CDR3 protein: CSVEDAGVIQYF
V gene: TRBV11-2; J gene: TRBJ2-3; D gene: -; clone size: -; CDR3 length: 12; CDR3 DNA: TGTGCCAGCAGCTTACAGGGGAGTACGCAGTATTTT; CDR3 protein: CASSLQGSTQYF
V gene: TRBV5-5; J gene: TRBJ2-7; D gene: -; clone size: few; CDR3 length: 11; CDR3 DNA: TGTGCCAGCAGCTTGGGCGGGGACGAGTACTTC; CDR3 protein: CASSLGGDEYF
V gene: TRBV6-2/TRBV6-3; J gene: TRBJ2-7; D gene: TRBD2; clone size: few; CDR3 length: 13; CDR3 DNA: TGTGCCAGCAAGGGACTAAGCTCCTACGAGCAGTACTTC; CDR3 protein: CASKGLSSYEQYF
V gene: TRBV9; J gene: TRBJ2-1; D gene: TRBD1; clone size: few; CDR3 length: 16; CDR3 DNA: TGTGCCAGCAGCCCATGGAACAGGGGATCAGGCAATGAGCAGTTCTTC; CDR3 protein: CASSPWNRGSGNEQFF
V gene: TRBV28; J gene: TRBJ1-2; D gene: TRBD1; clone size: -; CDR3 length: 14; CDR3 DNA: TGTGCCAGCATCCTCGGACAGGGGGCCTATGGCTACACCTTC; CDR3 protein: CASILGQGAYGYTF
V gene: TRBV12-3/TRBV12-4; J gene: TRBJ2-5; D gene: -; clone size: -; CDR3 length: 15; CDR3 DNA: TGTGCCAGCAGTTTGTCCGGGGCGAGGGTGGAGACCCAGTACTTC; CDR3 protein: CASSLSGARVETQYF
V gene: TRBV20-1; J gene: TRBJ2-7; D gene: TRBD2; clone size: -; CDR3 length: 15; CDR3 DNA: TGCAGTGCTAGAGATGCTAGGACTAGCAGCTACGAGCAGTACTTC; CDR3 protein: CSARDARTSSYEQYF
V gene: TRBV6-1; J gene: TRBJ2-1; D gene: TRBD2; clone size: -; CDR3 length: 15; CDR3 DNA: TGTGCCAGCAGGTCCACGGGGGGGCCGAACAATGAGCAGTTCTTC; CDR3 protein: CASRSTGGPNNEQFF
V gene: TRBV27; J gene: TRBJ1-1; D gene: -; clone size: -; CDR3 length: 15; CDR3 DNA: TGTGCCAGCAGTTTATCCGATTATGGGAACACTGAAGCTTTCTTT; CDR3 protein: CASSLSDYGNTEAFF
V gene: TRBV12-3/TRBV12-4; J gene: TRBJ2-7; D gene: -; clone size: few; CDR3 length: 13; CDR3 DNA: TGTGCCAGCAGCCCAGACAGTCACTACGAGCAGTACTTC; CDR3 protein: CASSPDSHYEQYF
V gene: TRBV4-3; J gene: TRBJ2-3; D gene: -; clone size: few; CDR3 length: 14; CDR3 DNA: TGCGCCAGCAGCCGGGGCGAGGGACCAGATACGCAGTATTTT; CDR3 protein: CASSRGEGPDTQYF
V gene: TRBV20-1; J gene: TRBJ2-3; D gene: TRBD2; clone size: -; CDR3 length: 13; CDR3 DNA: TGCAGTGCTCTCCTAGCGGGAGTTGATACGCAGTATTTT; CDR3 protein: CSALLAGVDTQYF
V gene: TRBV20-1; J gene: TRBJ2-3; D gene: TRBD2; clone size: -; CDR3 length: 15; CDR3 DNA: TGCAGTGCTAGTAATCCAGCGGGATACACAGATACGCAGTATTTT; CDR3 protein: CSASNPAGYTDTQYF
V gene: TRBV4-2; J gene: TRBJ2-5; D gene: TRBD1; clone size: many; CDR3 length: 18; CDR3 DNA: TGTGCCAGCAGCTGTAGGGACAGGGGTATTATCGCCCAAGAGACCCAGTACTTC; CDR3 protein: CASSCRDRGIIAQETQYF
V gene: TRBV12-3/TRBV12-4; J gene: TRBJ2-1; D gene: -; clone size: many; CDR3 length: 14; CDR3 DNA: TGTGCCAGCAGTTATCCGGGGACCTACAATGAGCAGTTCTTC; CDR3 protein: CASSYPGTYNEQFF
V gene: TRBV29-1; J gene: TRBJ2-7; D gene: TRBD1; clone size: -; CDR3 length: 14; CDR3 DNA: TGCAGCGTTGCGCCCGGACAGGGGTCCTACGAGCAGTACTTC; CDR3 protein: CSVAPGQGSYEQYF
V gene: TRBV9; J gene: TRBJ2-3; D gene: -; clone size: -; CDR3 length: 15; CDR3 DNA: TGTGCCAGCAGCCTGGACAGCGGCACCACAGATACGCAGTATTTT; CDR3 protein: CASSLDSGTTDTQYF
V gene: TRBV7-8; J gene: TRBJ2-4; D gene: -; clone size: -; CDR3 length: 15; CDR3 DNA: TGTGCCAGCAGCCCTGACGTCGAGGTCAAAAACATTCAGTACTTC; CDR3 protein: CASSPDVEVKNIQYF
V gene: TRBV7-7; J gene: TRBJ2-4; D gene: -; clone size: few; CDR3 length: 19; CDR3 DNA: TGTGCCAGCAGCTTACAAAAGGGAGGGGACAGACTAGCCAAAAACATTCAGTACTTC; CDR3 protein: CASSLQKGGDRLAKNIQYF
V gene: TRBV12-3/TRBV12-4; J gene: TRBJ1-4; D gene: -; clone size: -; CDR3 length: 13; CDR3 DNA: TGTGCCAGCAGTTTATACGTCGGGGAAAAACTGTTTTTT; CDR3 protein: CASSLYVGEKLFF
V gene: TRBV5-1; J gene: TRBJ1-2; D gene: -; clone size: -; CDR3 length: 15; CDR3 DNA: TGCGCCAGCAGCGTTGGCCTTGTGACGGAGTATGGCTACACCTTC; CDR3 protein: CASSVGLVTEYGYTF
V gene: TRBV10-3; J gene: TRBJ2-7; D gene: TRBD1; clone size: -; CDR3 length: 14; CDR3 DNA: TGTGCCATCAACGGACAGGAGAGCTCCTACGAGCAGTACTTC; CDR3 protein: CAINGQESSYEQYF
V gene: TRBV20-1; J gene: TRBJ1-1; D gene: -; clone size: many; CDR3 length: 15; CDR3 DNA: TGCAGTGCTAGGACAGGCGGGATCCTGAACACTGAAGCTTTCTTT; CDR3 protein: CSARTGGILNTEAFF
V gene: TRBV5-1; J gene: TRBJ2-7; D gene: TRBD2; clone size: -; CDR3 length: 17; CDR3 DNA: TGCGCCAGCAGCTTGGAAGTAGCGGGGACACCGACCTACGAGCAGTACTTC; CDR3 protein: CASSLEVAGTPTYEQYF
V gene: TRBV4-1; J gene: TRBJ2-7; D gene: TRBD1; clone size: few; CDR3 length: 14; CDR3 DNA: TGCGCCAGCAGCCAGCCCGGGACAGGGCGGGAGCAGTACTTC; CDR3 protein: CASSQPGTGREQYF
V gene: TRBV10-3; J gene: TRBJ2-7; D gene: -; clone size: few; CDR3 length: 14; CDR3 DNA: TGTGCCATCAGTGACCCGGACAATTCCTACGAGCAGTACTTC; CDR3 protein: CAISDPDNSYEQYF
V gene: TRBV18; J gene: TRBJ2-3; D gene: TRBD1; clone size: -; CDR3 length: 16; CDR3 DNA: TGTGCCAGCTCACCACCGGTGGGACAGGGGACAGATACGCAGTATTTT; CDR3 protein: CASSPPVGQGTDTQYF
V gene: TRBV29-1; J gene: TRBJ2-3; D gene: -; clone size: many; CDR3 length: 14; CDR3 DNA: TGCAGCGTTAAGGGTGAAATTACGACGGGTACGCAGTATTTT; CDR3 protein: CSVKGEITTGTQYF
V gene: TRBV4-2; J gene: TRBJ1-2; D gene: -; clone size: many; CDR3 length: 15; CDR3 DNA: TGTGCCAGCAGCCAAGTTGAGGGACAAAACTATGGCTACACCTTC; CDR3 protein: CASSQVEGQNYGYTF
V gene: TRBV5-1; J gene: TRBJ2-2; D gene: -; clone size: few; CDR3 length: 15; CDR3 DNA: TGCGCCAGCACCCTACGAGAGGTTAACACCGGGGAGCTGTTTTTT; CDR3 protein: CASTLREVNTGELFF
V gene: TRBV5-6; J gene: TRBJ2-1; D gene: TRBD2; clone size: many; CDR3 length: 18; CDR3 DNA: TGTGCCAGCAGCTTGGATTTGATGGTCAGCGGGAGAAACAATGAGCAGTTCTTC; CDR3 protein: CASSLDLMVSGRNNEQFF
V gene: TRBV7-9; J gene: TRBJ1-5; D gene: TRBD1; clone size: -; CDR3 length: 15; CDR3 DNA: TGTGCCAGCAGCCTCTCCGACAGGGACCCTATGCCCCAGCATTTT; CDR3 protein: CASSLSDRDPMPQHF
V gene: TRBV12-3/TRBV12-4; J gene: TRBJ2-5; D gene: TRBD2; clone size: -; CDR3 length: 13; CDR3 DNA: TGTGCCAGCACCGCGGGAGTGGGAGAGACCCAGTACTTC; CDR3 protein: CASTAGVGETQYF
V gene: TRBV6-5; J gene: TRBJ1-6; D gene: -; clone size: few; CDR3 length: 15; CDR3 DNA: TGTGCCAGCAGTTACTCGGTGTCGGGAAATTCACCCCTCCACTTT; CDR3 protein: CASSYSVSGNSPLHF
V gene: TRBV10-1; J gene: TRBJ1-2; D gene: -; clone size: -; CDR3 length: 9; CDR3 DNA: TGCGCCAGCAGTGGGTACGTTTCCTTC; CDR3 protein: CASSGYVSF
V gene: TRBV2; J gene: TRBJ1-6; D gene: TRBD1; clone size: -; CDR3 length: 16; CDR3 DNA: TGTGCCAGCGGGGGGACAGGGGGCTCCTATAATTCACCCCTCCACTTT; CDR3 protein: CASGGTGGSYNSPLHF
V gene: TRBV24-1; J gene: TRBJ2-1; D gene: -; clone size: few; CDR3 length: 14; CDR3 DNA: TGTGCCACCAGTCGCCCTAACTCCTACAATGAGCAGTTCTTC; CDR3 protein: CATSRPNSYNEQFF
V gene: TRBV5-1; J gene: TRBJ2-7; D gene: -; clone size: -; CDR3 length: 15; CDR3 DNA: TGCGCCAGCAGCTTGGAAGGTACTAGCCGGCACGAGCAGTACTTC; CDR3 protein: CASSLEGTSRHEQYF
V gene: TRBV29-1; J gene: TRBJ2-5; D gene: -; clone size: few; CDR3 length: 11; CDR3 DNA: TGCAGCGTGTCAGGCGGGGAGACCCAGTACTTC; CDR3 protein: CSVSGGETQYF
V gene: TRBV20-1; J gene: TRBJ2-1; D gene: TRBD2; clone size: few; CDR3 length: 15; CDR3 DNA: TGCAGTGCTGACTCGGGACTAGCGGGGGGCCGGGAGCAGTTCTTC; CDR3 protein: CSADSGLAGGREQFF
V gene: TRBV12-3/TRBV12-4; J gene: TRBJ2-7; D gene: -; clone size: many; CDR3 length: 12; CDR3 DNA: TGTGCCAGCAGTTTCGGAGACTACGAGCAGTACTTC; CDR3 protein: CASSFGDYEQYF
V gene: TRBV20-1; J gene: TRBJ2-7; D gene: -; clone size: -; CDR3 length: 15; CDR3 DNA: TGCAGTGCTAGAGATTTGCGGACGGAACTATACGAGCAGTACTTC; CDR3 protein: CSARDLRTELYEQYF
V gene: TRBV7-6; J gene: TRBJ2-5; D gene: TRBD2; clone size: -; CDR3 length: 13; CDR3 DNA: TGTGCCAGCAGCCAAAGACTAGCGGAGACCCAGTACTTC; CDR3 protein: CASSQRLAETQYF
V gene: TRBV6-2/TRBV6-3; J gene: TRBJ2-7; D gene: -; clone size: -; CDR3 length: 14; CDR3 DNA: TGTGCCAGCAGTTACCCGAGTTCGCTCTACGAGCAGTACTTC; CDR3 protein: CASSYPSSLYEQYF
V gene: TRBV20-1; J gene: TRBJ2-1; D gene: -; clone size: -; CDR3 length: 13; CDR3 DNA: TGCAGTGCTAAAGCGGGCCTATACAATGAGCAGTTCTTC; CDR3 protein: CSAKAGLYNEQFF
V gene: TRBV5-1; J gene: TRBJ2-2; D gene: -; clone size: -; CDR3 length: 15; CDR3 DNA: TGCGCCAGCAGCTTGGTGTCGGGGTACACCGGGGAGCTGTTTTTT; CDR3 protein: CASSLVSGYTGELFF
V gene: TRBV12-3/TRBV12-4; J gene: TRBJ2-3; D gene: -; clone size: few; CDR3 length: 14; CDR3 DNA: TGTGCCAGCAGTTTAGAGCTCTACACAGATACGCAGTATTTT; CDR3 protein: CASSLELYTDTQYF
V gene: TRBV7-2; J gene: TRBJ2-7; D gene: TRBD1; clone size: -; CDR3 length: 15; CDR3 DNA: TGTGCCAGCAGCACAACCGGACAGGGGATTTGGGAGCAGTACTTC; CDR3 protein: CASSTTGQGIWEQYF
V gene: TRBV20-1; J gene: TRBJ2-3; D gene: TRBD2; clone size: -; CDR3 length: 15; CDR3 DNA: TGCAGTGCTAGAGATCGCCTAGCGGGAGTGGATACGCAGTATTTT; CDR3 protein: CSARDRLAGVDTQYF
V gene: TRBV6-1; J gene: TRBJ1-5; D gene: -; clone size: -; CDR3 length: 13; CDR3 DNA: TGTGCCAGCCAGCCCAGGGAATATCAGCCCCAGCATTTT; CDR3 protein: CASQPREYQPQHF
V gene: TRBV14; J gene: TRBJ1-4; D gene: -; clone size: -; CDR3 length: 15; CDR3 DNA: TGTGCCGAGGAGGAGTGGGATGCAACTAATGAAAAACTGTTTTTT; CDR3 protein: CAEEEWDATNEKLFF
V gene: TRBV5-1; J gene: TRBJ2-1; D gene: -; clone size: once; CDR3 length: 16; CDR3 DNA: TGCGCCAGCAGCTCCCTTGAGGGCGGAGGGGGGAATGAGCAGTTCTTC; CDR3 protein: CASSSLEGGGGNEQFF
V gene: TRBV7-2; J gene: TRBJ1-1; D gene: -; clone size: -; CDR3 length: 15; CDR3 DNA: TGTGCCAGCAGACCGTCTTTGGGGGCGAACACTGAAGCTTTCTTT; CDR3 protein: CASRPSLGANTEAFF
V gene: TRBV6-2/TRBV6-3; J gene: TRBJ2-1; D gene: -; clone size: -; CDR3 length: 17; CDR3 DNA: TGTGCCAGCACTCATAGATCCTGGTACGGTTCCTACAATGAGCAGTTCTTC; CDR3 protein: CASTHRSWYGSYNEQFF